The present T cell receptor (beta chain) was sequenced within a study of blood T cell repertoires in COVID-19. Study background: Italy, Spain and the United States were the sources of the convalescent and acute COVID-19 samples.

Original analysis: Estimation of nucleated cell counts was performed using reference gene primer amplification. The protocol was immunoSEQ multiplex PCR, while the TCRdb copy is restricted to in-frame clones and leaves out a portion. The V and J calls and clone size are taken from that table; D and trimming were inferred from the DNA. This sample has about 95,000 clones, with 70% to 90% found just once. The V gene's germline CDR1 is MNHEY and CDR2 SVGAGI. V dropped 6 bases and J dropped 6; count of bases not matched to a gene: 3. The CDR3 runs 13 residues. What was sequenced was peripheral blood. The genes are TRBV6-5 and TRBJ1-5, with 9 nucleotides matching TRBD1. The origin of this receptor is a human donor in a cohort sampled during active COVID-19. For the CDR3, the DNA is TGTGCCAGCAGAACGGACAGGGGTCAGCCCCAGCATTTT. Its protein is CASRTDRGQPQHF.